This T cell receptor (beta chain) was captured by sequencing in a study of OX40 agonist ivuxolimab in advanced cancers. Whole-study context: Participants could have had prior anti-PD-1, anti-PD-L1 or anti-CTLA-4 therapy, and around 43% had some. Three partial responders included one hepatocellular carcinoma patient and two cutaneous melanoma patients.

The protocol was immunoSEQ multiplex PCR, while the TCRdb copy is restricted to in-frame clones and leaves out a portion. This sample yields some 69,000 clones, of which around 88% are seen a single time; around 2.6% belongs to the top ten. Findings and limits, study-wide: Part of the nonresponder group also had normalized T-cell clonal expansion that was low. Average numbers of expanded clones were greater in CD8+ T cells than in CD4+.

Remarks on this clone: What it recognizes is unknown. In the same sample, other DNA sequences code for this CDR3.

The source of this sequence is an adult with an advanced solid tumor such as melanoma, head and neck, liver or kidney cancer. This material consisted of CD4+ or CD8+ T cells sorted from blood, taken in a trial of the OX40 agonist ivuxolimab.

In DNA form, the CDR3 reads TGTGCCAGCAGTGAAGTACCGGCAAGGGGCGAGCAGTACTTC. Its protein product is CASSEVPARGEQYF. The gene calls are TRBV6-4 and TRBJ2-7; weak D call: TRBD1 (5 bases). Trimming pared 3 bases from V and 6 bases from J, leaving 15 bases between. CDR3 length: 14 amino acids. In germline, CDR1 is MRHNA, CDR2 SNTAGT.